One sample yielded the 25 T cell receptor beta chains listed below, sequenced in a study of CD4+ T cells in melanoma. Generated by immunoSEQ multiplex PCR, the TCRdb table keeps only in-frame clones and is missing some. The sample consists of more than 10,000 clones, roughly two thirds of them appearing once. Material for sequencing was cells from a culture (not recorded whether cultured in vitro). Receptors originate from a human donor with melanoma.

This clone showed up just a few times. The V call is TRBV7-3, the J call TRBJ1-1, with no clear D. CDR3 size: 14 residues. V was trimmed by 3 bases and J by 2 bases, leaving 10 bases between them. Germline V gives CDR1 SGHTA, CDR2 FQGTGA. The CDR3 sequence is CASSFSIGNTEAFF. CDR3 DNA: TGTGCCAGCAGCTTCAGTATCGGCAACACTGAAGCTTTCTTT.

The CDR3 protein is CASSLHMGSGNTIYF. Here the CDR3 DNA reads TGTGCCAGCAGCTTACATATGGGGTCTGGAAACACCATATATTTT. The genes are TRBV7-2 and TRBJ1-3; D gene ambiguous. CDR3 length equals 15 residues. V lost 2 bases and J lost 1, with 9 bases in between. CDR1 is SGHTA and CDR2 is FQGNSA in the germline V gene.

There are a few counts of this clone. The CDR3 sequence: CASSSGQSNSPLHF. CDR3 coding DNA: TGCGCCAGCAGCTCGGGACAGAGCAACTCACCCCTCCACTTT. V gene TRBV5-1 combines with J gene TRBJ1-6; 7 nucleotides align to TRBD1. The V segment lost 3 bases and the J segment 10 bases; nucleotides outside the gene matches: 7. This CDR3 has 14 residues. Germline CDR1 is SGHRS and CDR2 is YFSETQ.

The chain uses TRBV5-5 and TRBJ1-1; D is perhaps TRBD1 (5 bases). The CDR3 has 18 amino acids. V lost 0 bases to trimming and J lost 1 base, with 19 bases between them. The germline CDR1 and CDR2 sequences are SGHKS and YYEKEE (reference sequence). The DNA for the CDR3 is TGTGCCAGCAGCTTGGGACCTCTAGTGGGGCAGACGAACACTGAAGCTTTCTTT. Its protein is CASSLGPLVGQTNTEAFF.

The V gene is TRBV5-5, the J gene TRBJ1-2, with 8 bases aligning to TRBD1. V lost 0 bases to trimming and J lost 3 bases; unmatched junction nucleotides: 4. From germline, CDR1 is SGHKS and CDR2 YYEKEE (reference sequence). This CDR3 region has 15 residues. In DNA, the CDR3 is TGTGCCAGCAGCTTGGAGGCAGGGGGCTACTATGGCTACACCTTC. It encodes CASSLEAGGYYGYTF.

The gene calls are TRBV5-5 and TRBJ1-2, with unresolved D. Between the trimmed V and J ends, which lost 0 bases and 4 bases, there was a span of 13 bases. Germline V gene data show CDR1 as SGHKS and CDR2 as YYEKEE (reference sequence). This CDR3 region has 15 residues. The CDR3 spells CASSLAGGVGYGYTF. In DNA form, the CDR3 reads TGTGCCAGCAGCTTGGCCGGTGGGGTAGGCTATGGCTACACCTTC.

This clone was found a few times. This chain joins TRBV7-9 and TRBJ1-1; D is uncertain. Trimming pared 1 base from V and 0 bases from J, leaving 9 bases between. Germline CDR1 reads SEHNR; CDR2 reads FQNEAQ (reference sequence). The CDR3 runs to 15 residues. CDR3 region: CASSLDGTMNTEAFF. Here the CDR3 DNA reads TGTGCCAGCAGCTTAGACGGTACAATGAACACTGAAGCTTTCTTT.

The chain joins TRBV5-8 to TRBJ1-4; 9 bases line up with TRBD1. This CDR3 has 15 amino acids. Germline trimming cut 4 bases from V and 7 bases from J; bases unmatched to any gene: 8. Germline CDR1 is SGHTS and CDR2 is YDEGEE. CDR3 loop: CASSPFGTGSEKLFF. The CDR3 bases are TGTGCCAGCAGCCCGTTTGGGACAGGGAGTGAAAAACTGTTTTTT.

The CDR3 spells CASSSQTGGGQPQHF. CDR3 sequence (DNA): TGTGCCAGCAGCTCTCAAACAGGGGGCGGGCAGCCCCAGCATTTT. The rearrangement joins TRBV11-2 to TRBJ1-5, with 9 bases identical to TRBD1. Germline CDR1 is SGHAT and CDR2 is FQNNGV. The CDR3 consists of 15 residues. V was clipped by 4 bases and J by 7 bases; unmatched bases: 8.

The J gene is TRBJ1-1, the V gene TRBV4-1; D unresolved. This CDR3 is built from 14 residues. Between the trimmed V and J ends, which lost 2 bases and 4 bases, there was a span of 11 bases. Germline values: CDR1 MGHRA, CDR2 YSYEKL. The CDR3 DNA reads TGCGCCAGCAGCCAACCGGGGTCGGGCACTGAAGCTTTCTTT. The encoded protein is CASSQPGSGTEAFF.

This clone occurred a few times. The V and J genes are TRBV6-5 and TRBJ1-2; no definite D call. Germline assignment: CDR1 MNHEY and CDR2 SVGAGI. The ends were cut back, 4 bases at V and 0 bases at J, with 6 bases in the middle. The CDR3 loop spans 13 amino acids. Written as DNA, the CDR3 is TGTGCCAGCAGTTCGGCCGCTAACTATGGCTACACCTTC. Its translation is CASSSAANYGYTF.

The rearrangement links TRBV5-8 to TRBJ1-4; 10 nucleotides line up with TRBD1. The J segment lost 6 bases and the V segment lost 4 bases, leaving 6 bases of the junction unmatched. The germline V gene encodes CDR1 SGHTS and CDR2 YDEGEE. The length of the CDR3 is 15 residues. CDR3 in amino acids: CASSPYGTGDEKLFF. The CDR3 coding sequence is TGTGCCAGCAGCCCCTATGGGACAGGGGATGAAAAACTGTTTTTT.

The chain couples TRBV5-4 to TRBJ1-1, with TRBD1 as a possible D gene (6 bases). V was clipped by 4 bases and J by 1 base, with 14 bases between them. Germline V lookup: CDR1 SGHNT, CDR2 YYREEE (reference sequence). This CDR3 has 15 amino acids. In nucleotides, the CDR3 is TGTGCCAGCAGCCAAGGGGGGGGATGGAACACTGAAGCTTTCTTT. Its translation: CASSQGGGWNTEAFF.

The chain combines TRBV6-1 with TRBJ2-2; 8 positions agree with TRBD1. The CDR3 spans 15 residues. Unmatched junction bases numbered 8, after V lost 6 bases and J lost 5 bases. The germline V gene encodes CDR1 MNHNS and CDR2 SASEGT. The CDR3: CASRETGGRTGELFF. CDR3 nucleotide sequence: TGTGCCAGCAGGGAAACAGGGGGGAGAACCGGGGAGCTGTTTTTT.

The chain uses TRBV6-5 and TRBJ1-1, with D maybe TRBD1 (6 bases). Germline-derived CDR1 and CDR2 are MNHEY and SVGAGI. Between the trimmed V and J ends, which lost 8 bases and 3 bases, there was a span of 19 bases. CDR3 size: 15 residues. CDR3 nucleotide sequence: TGTGCCAGCCAGGGGATCGGTGCGGCCGACACTGAAGCTTTCTTT. Protein sequence: CASQGIGAADTEAFF.

This clone was picked up a small number of times. This sequence joins TRBV5-1 and TRBJ1-5; 9 bases fit TRBD1. Germline V gene sequence: CDR1 SGHRS, CDR2 YFSETQ. The CDR3 contains 16 residues. V lost 2 bases and J lost 4; bases outside the gene matches: 7. CDR3 nucleotides: TGCGCCAGCAGCTTACCGGGACAGGGTCTTAATCAGCCCCAGCATTTT. It is translated as CASSLPGQGLNQPQHF. The entire variable domain, with the rest obtained from reference TRBV5-1 and TRBJ1-5, is as follows: KAGVTQTPRYLIKTRGQQVTLSCSPISGHRSVSWYQQTPGQGLQFLFEYFSETQRNKGNFPGRFSGRQFSNSRSEMNVSTLELGDSALYLCASSLPGQGLNQPQHFGDGTRLSIL.

This chain links TRBV25-1 with TRBJ2-5; no clear D. Germline values: CDR1 MGHDK, CDR2 SYGVNS. The CDR3 is 17 residues long. Trimming cost V 1 base and J 2 bases, with 17 bases left between them. CDR3 sequence (DNA): TGTGCCAGCAGTGAATTGGGGTCTAGTCCCATGCAAGAGACCCAGTACTTC. Its protein is CASSELGSSPMQETQYF.

The chain joins TRBV6-5 to TRBJ1-1; D may be TRBD1 (6 bases). The CDR3 is 14 amino acids. Germline CDR1 and CDR2: MNHEY and SVGAGI. Trimming took off 6 bases at V and 6 bases at J, with 17 bases between the two ends. For the CDR3, the DNA is TGTGCCAGCAGAGCCGGGACAAGAGATGCTGAAGCTTTCTTT. It translates to CASRAGTRDAEAFF.

The chain is built from TRBV5-6 and TRBJ2-4, with no clear D. Per the germline V gene, CDR1 is SGHDT and CDR2 is YYEEEE. This CDR3 is built from 14 residues. Trimming took 3 bases from V and 1 from J, leaving 8 bases between them. CDR3 residues: CASSYDRAKNIQYF. In nucleotides, the CDR3 is TGTGCCAGCAGCTATGACCGTGCCAAAAACATTCAGTACTTC.

This sequence joins TRBV29-1 and TRBJ2-3, with 7 bases fitting TRBD1. The CDR3 consists of 12 residues. Per germline, CDR1 SQVTM and CDR2 ANQGSEA. V trimming: 7 bases; J trimming: 6 bases; junction bases outside the gene matches: 7. The CDR3 here is CSAGGTADTQYF. The CDR3 region has the DNA TGCAGCGCCGGTGGGACAGCGGATACGCAGTATTTT.

The J gene is TRBJ1-5, the V gene TRBV30; TRBD1 is a possible D gene (5 bases). Germline V lookup: CDR1 GTSNPN, CDR2 SVGIG (reference sequence). The CDR3 sequence is 12 residues long. Trimming took 4 bases from V and 5 from J, leaving 9 bases between them. Written as DNA, the CDR3 is TGTGCCTGGACGGGACCTGATCAGCCCCAGCATTTT. Translation: CAWTGPDQPQHF.

The chain links TRBV7-3 to TRBJ1-1; D is unclear. Germline V gives CDR1 SGHTA, CDR2 FQGTGA. V lost 1 base and J 6 bases, leaving 9 bases between the germline ends. This CDR3 is 13 amino acids long. The CDR3 DNA sequence: TGTGCCAGCAGCTTAAGGATGGACTCTGAAGCTTTCTTT. Translating it yields CASSLRMDSEAFF.

The chain combines TRBV6-5 with TRBJ2-3; 11 bases fit TRBD2. This CDR3 spans 15 amino acids. Germline CDR1 MNHEY, CDR2 SVGAGI. The V and J ends lost 5 bases and 2 bases, in that order; junction bases with no gene match: 3. CDR3 DNA sequence: TGTGCCAGCAGTGGGACTAGCGGTATCACAGATACGCAGTATTTT. Amino acid sequence: CASSGTSGITDTQYF.

The chain links TRBV4-2 to TRBJ2-3; 8 bases agree with TRBD2. The CDR3 is 15 amino acids. From germline, CDR1 is LGHNA and CDR2 YNFKEQ. The trim removed 1 base at V and 4 bases at J, leaving 4 bases unmatched. The CDR3 loop reads CASSQGQAGADTQYF. CDR3 nucleotide sequence: TGTGCCAGCAGCCAAGGCCAAGCGGGGGCAGATACGCAGTATTTT.

The rearrangement links TRBV5-4 to TRBJ2-2; D gene unclear. The CDR3 loop spans 13 amino acids. Trimming stripped 0 bases from V and 8 bases from J, with 8 bases between. Germline CDR1 reads SGHNT; CDR2 reads YYREEE (reference sequence). The CDR3 region has the DNA TGTGCCAGCAGCTTGGGTCCCGCAGGGGAGCTGTTTTTT. Amino acids: CASSLGPAGELFF. The entire variable domain, with the rest obtained from reference TRBV5-4 and TRBJ2-2, is as follows: ETGVTQSPTHLIKTRGQQVTLRCSSQSGHNTVSWYQQALGQGPQFIFQYYREEENGRGNFPPRFSGLQFPNYSSELNVNALELDDSALYLCASSLGPAGELFFGEGSRLTVL.